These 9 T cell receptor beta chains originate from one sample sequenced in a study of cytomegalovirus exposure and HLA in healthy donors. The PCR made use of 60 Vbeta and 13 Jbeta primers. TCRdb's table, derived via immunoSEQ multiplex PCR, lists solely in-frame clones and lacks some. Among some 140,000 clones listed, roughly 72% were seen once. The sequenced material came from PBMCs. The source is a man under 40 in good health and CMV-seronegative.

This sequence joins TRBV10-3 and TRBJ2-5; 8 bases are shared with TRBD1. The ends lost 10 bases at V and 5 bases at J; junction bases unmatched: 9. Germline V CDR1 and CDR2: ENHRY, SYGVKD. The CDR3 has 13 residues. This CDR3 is CATVTGVGETQYF. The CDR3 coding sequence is TGTGCCACCGTGACAGGGGTAGGCGAGACCCAGTACTTC.

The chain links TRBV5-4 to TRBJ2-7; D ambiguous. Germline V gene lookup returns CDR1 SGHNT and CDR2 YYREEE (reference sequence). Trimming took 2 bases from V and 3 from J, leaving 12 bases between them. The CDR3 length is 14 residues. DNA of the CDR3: TGTGCCAGCAGCTTCGGCGAAAGAGGCTACGAGCAGTACTTC. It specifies CASSFGERGYEQYF.

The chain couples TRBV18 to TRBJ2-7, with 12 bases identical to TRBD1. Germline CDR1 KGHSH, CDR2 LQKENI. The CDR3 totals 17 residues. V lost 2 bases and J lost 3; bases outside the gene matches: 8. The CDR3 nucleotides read TGTGCCAGCTCACCAGCCAGGGACAGGGGGCGACTCTACGAGCAGTACTTC. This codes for CASSPARDRGRLYEQYF.

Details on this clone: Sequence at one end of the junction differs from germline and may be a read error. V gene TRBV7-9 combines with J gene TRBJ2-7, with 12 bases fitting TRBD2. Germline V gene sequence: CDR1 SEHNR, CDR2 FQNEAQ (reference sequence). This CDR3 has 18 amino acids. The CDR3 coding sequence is TGTTCCAGCAGCTTACTTGCACTAGCGGGGGGCAACTCCTACGAGCAGTACTTC. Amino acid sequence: CSSSLLALAGGNSYEQYF.

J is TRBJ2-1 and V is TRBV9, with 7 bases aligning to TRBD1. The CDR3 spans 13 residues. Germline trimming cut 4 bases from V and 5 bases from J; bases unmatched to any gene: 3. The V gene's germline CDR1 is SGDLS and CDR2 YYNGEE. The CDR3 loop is CASSYTGDNEQFF. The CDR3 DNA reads TGTGCCAGCAGCTACACAGGGGACAATGAGCAGTTCTTC.

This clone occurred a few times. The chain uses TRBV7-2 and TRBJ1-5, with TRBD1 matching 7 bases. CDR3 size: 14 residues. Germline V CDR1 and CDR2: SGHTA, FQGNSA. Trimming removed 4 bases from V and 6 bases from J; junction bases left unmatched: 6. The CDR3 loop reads CASSSTGRGQPQHF. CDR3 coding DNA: TGTGCCAGCAGCTCGACAGGGCGGGGTCAGCCCCAGCATTTT.

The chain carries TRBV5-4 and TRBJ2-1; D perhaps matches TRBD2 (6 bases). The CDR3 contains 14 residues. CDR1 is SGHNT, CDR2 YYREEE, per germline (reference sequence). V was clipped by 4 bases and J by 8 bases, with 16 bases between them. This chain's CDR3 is CASSPGLRLDEQFF. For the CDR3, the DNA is TGTGCCAGCAGCCCGGGACTGCGGCTTGATGAGCAGTTCTTC.

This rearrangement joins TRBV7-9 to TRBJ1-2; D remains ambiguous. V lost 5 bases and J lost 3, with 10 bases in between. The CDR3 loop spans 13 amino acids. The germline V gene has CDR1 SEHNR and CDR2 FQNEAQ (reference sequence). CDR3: CASSPPGDYGYTF. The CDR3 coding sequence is TGTGCCAGCAGCCCCCCCGGGGACTATGGCTACACCTTC. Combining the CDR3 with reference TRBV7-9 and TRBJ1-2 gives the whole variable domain DTGVSQNPRHKITKRGQNVTFRCDPISEHNRLYWYRQTLGQGPEFLTYFQNEAQLEKSRLLSDRFSAERPKGSFSTLEIQRTEQGDSAMYLCASSPPGDYGYTFGSGTRLTVV.

Here the CDR3 reads CASSQDCRGWGEQYF. For the CDR3, the DNA is TGCGCCAGCAGCCAAGACTGCAGGGGCTGGGGGGAGCAGTACTTC. This rearrangement joins TRBV4-1 to TRBJ2-7, with D possibly being TRBD1 (6 bases). The CDR3 contains 15 residues. Germline V lookup: CDR1 MGHRA, CDR2 YSYEKL. Trimming stripped 0 bases from V and 7 bases from J, with 16 bases between.